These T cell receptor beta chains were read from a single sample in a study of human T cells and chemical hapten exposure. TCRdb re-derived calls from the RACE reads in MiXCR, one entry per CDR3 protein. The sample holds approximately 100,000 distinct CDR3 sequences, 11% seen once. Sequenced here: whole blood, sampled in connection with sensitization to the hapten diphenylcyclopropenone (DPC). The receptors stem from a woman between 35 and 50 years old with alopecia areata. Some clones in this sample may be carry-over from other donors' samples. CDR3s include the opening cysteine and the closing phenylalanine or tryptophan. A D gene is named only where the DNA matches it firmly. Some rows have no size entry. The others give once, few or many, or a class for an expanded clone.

DNA: TGTGCCAGCTCAGGCGACAGGATCGCGAACACCGGGGAGCTGTTTTTT
CDR3: CASSGDRIANTGELFF
V: TRBV18
size: many
D: .
J: TRBJ2-2

DNA: TGTGCCAGTGCGGACGTGGGGGTTTCCTACAATGAGCAGTTCTTC
CDR3: CASADVGVSYNEQFF
V: TRBV19
size: many
D: .
J: TRBJ2-1

DNA: TGTGCCAGCAGTTACTCTGGGGACGGTGAAAAACTGTTTTTT
CDR3: CASSYSGDGEKLFF
V: TRBV6-6
size: few
D: .
J: TRBJ1-4

DNA: TGCAGTGCGCATCGAGACAGGGGGGGACAGCCCCAGCATTTT
CDR3: CSAHRDRGGQPQHF
V: TRBV20-1
size: few
D: TRBD1
J: TRBJ1-5

DNA: TGTGCCAGCAGCCCCGTCCGACAGGGAAACGAGCAGTACTTC
CDR3: CASSPVRQGNEQYF
V: TRBV7-2
size: few
D: TRBD1
J: TRBJ2-7

DNA: TGTGCCAGCAGCCGAAGAGGGGCCTACGAGCAGTACTTC
CDR3: CASSRRGAYEQYF
V: TRBV7-9
size: .
D: .
J: TRBJ2-7

DNA: TGTGCCAGCAGCCTGACAGGGGGTGCCTCCTACGAGCAGTACTTC
CDR3: CASSLTGGASYEQYF
V: TRBV11-2
size: .
D: TRBD1
J: TRBJ2-7

DNA: TGCAGTGCTAGAGAGGGCGGGAGGCTCGATGAGCAGTTCTTC
CDR3: CSAREGGRLDEQFF
V: TRBV20-1
size: .
D: TRBD2
J: TRBJ2-1

DNA: TGTGCCAGCAGCCAAGATCGTTACGGGAGTGGGGATGAGCAGTTCTTC
CDR3: CASSQDRYGSGDEQFF
V: TRBV3-1
size: few
D: .
J: TRBJ2-1

DNA: TGTGCCAGCAGCTTAGGCGGCACTCTCTATGGCTACACCTTC
CDR3: CASSLGGTLYGYTF
V: TRBV11-2
size: few
D: .
J: TRBJ1-2

DNA: TGTGCCAGTAGGCCCTCAGGGGCTACCTACGAGCAGTACTTC
CDR3: CASRPSGATYEQYF
V: TRBV19
size: .
D: .
J: TRBJ2-7

DNA: TGCAGCGTCCAACGGCAGGACAGTACGCAGTACTTC
CDR3: CSVQRQDSTQYF
V: TRBV29-1
size: many
D: .
J: TRBJ2-7

DNA: TGTGCCACCCTGGGGGGGGACAGGGGGCGCGGTGGAAACATTCAGTACTTC
CDR3: CATLGGDRGRGGNIQYF
V: TRBV12-3/TRBV12-4
size: few
D: TRBD1
J: TRBJ2-4

DNA: TGCAGTGCCAACAAGGGGGGTGTTACTGAAGCTTTCTTT
CDR3: CSANKGGVTEAFF
V: TRBV20-1
size: .
D: .
J: TRBJ1-1

DNA: TGTGCCAGCAGCGGGGACAGGAGGGGTGGCTACACCTTC
CDR3: CASSGDRRGGYTF
V: TRBV12-3/TRBV12-4
size: few
D: TRBD1
J: TRBJ1-2

DNA: TGTGCCAGCAGCGTACAGGGGGTGATTCAGCCCCAGCATTTT
CDR3: CASSVQGVIQPQHF
V: TRBV7-9
size: few
D: TRBD1
J: TRBJ1-5

DNA: TGTGCCAGCAGTGGGACAGCTATCTACGAGCAGTACTTC
CDR3: CASSGTAIYEQYF
V: TRBV28
size: .
D: TRBD1
J: TRBJ2-7

DNA: TGTGCCAGCAGTTTACCGACCGGACAGCAGCCCCAGCATTTT
CDR3: CASSLPTGQQPQHF
V: TRBV28
size: few
D: .
J: TRBJ1-5

DNA: TGTGCCACCAGTGACCCTAATCAGGAAGACACTGAAGCTTTCTTT
CDR3: CATSDPNQEDTEAFF
V: TRBV24-1
size: few
D: .
J: TRBJ1-1

DNA: TGCAGCGTCCCACGCCTCTGGGAAGCTTTCTTT
CDR3: CSVPRLWEAFF
V: TRBV29-1
size: .
D: .
J: TRBJ1-1

DNA: TGTGCCAGCAGTTACTCGTTCGGGAAGGGTGGCTACACCTTC
CDR3: CASSYSFGKGGYTF
V: TRBV6-5
size: many
D: .
J: TRBJ1-2

DNA: TGTGCCAGCTCACGGGACAGAATTGAAGCTTTCTTT
CDR3: CASSRDRIEAFF
V: TRBV18
size: many
D: TRBD1
J: TRBJ1-1

DNA: TGCAGTGCTAGATGGTCGGGGCCCCGTAATTCACCCCTCCACTTT
CDR3: CSARWSGPRNSPLHF
V: TRBV20-1
size: .
D: .
J: TRBJ1-6

DNA: TGCGCCAGCAGCCAGGGTGAACGATTCTACGAGCAGTACTTC
CDR3: CASSQGERFYEQYF
V: TRBV4-3
size: many
D: .
J: TRBJ2-7

DNA: TGCAGTGCTAGAATACAGGGTCGGGAGACCCAGTACTTC
CDR3: CSARIQGRETQYF
V: TRBV20-1
size: few
D: .
J: TRBJ2-5

DNA: TGTGCCTGGAGTAAAGGAAACACCATATATTTT
CDR3: CAWSKGNTIYF
V: TRBV30
size: .
D: .
J: TRBJ1-3

DNA: TGTGCCAGCACGACCCTGACAGGGGGTAAGACCCAGTACTTC
CDR3: CASTTLTGGKTQYF
V: TRBV27
size: many
D: TRBD1
J: TRBJ2-5

DNA: TGCAGTGCTAGAGATCTGGCTCGGCCAGGCCCCCGGCCCGCGGAAGCCCAAGAGACCCAGTACTTC
CDR3: CSARDLARPGPRPAEAQETQYF
V: TRBV20-1
size: many
D: .
J: TRBJ2-5